This T cell receptor (beta chain) was observed in a study of cytomegalovirus exposure and HLA in healthy donors (dated by TCRdb to about 2017). Background on the whole study: In an earlier analysis of under 600 of the donors, approximately 260 Gb of sequence data and approximately 120 million unique TCR beta sequences from about 179 million T cells were reported. An early release that covered several hundred HLA-typed donors contained approximately 300 gigabases of sequencing data and 65 million to 100 million unique TCR sequences. Among the approximately 420 genotyped donors, under 90% belonged to the genetic ancestry cluster associated with self-reported Caucasian donors. The aim of the study was to test whether cataloging public T cell receptors could identify signatures of past pathogen exposure. The study profiled the T cell repertoires of fewer than 850 subjects by immunosequencing and related them to cytomegalovirus serostatus. Besides the first cohort of roughly 700 subjects, a separate validation cohort made up of about 120 different subjects was used. To predict cytomegalovirus infection status, the study combined high-throughput TCR immunosequencing, statistical association of individual TCRs with disease status, and machine learning. A later analysis re-analyzed previously published TCR beta repertoires from about 730 donors and added high-resolution HLA genotyping to study TCR occurrence patterns. The later analysis used no new phenotypic data to find candidate immune exposures, relying instead on TCR beta sequences and their occurrence across donors. An earlier analysis of nearly 600 of the donors applied high-throughput TCR beta sequencing to assess whether each TCR beta V gene segment acted as functional or pseudogenic. Donor age, sex, ethnicity and CMV serostatus were collected together with the repertoire data. Genome-wide SNP genotypes for about 65% of the 666 donors were used in a later genetic analysis, which treated that subset as a discovery cohort. Every discovery cohort repertoire had been produced on one sequencing platform. HLA typing included class I and class II loci at four-digit resolution. The number of donors typed differed by locus, with roughly 620-640 for A, B, C, DRB1 and DQB1, over 500 for DQA1, about 610 for DPA1, and 472 for DPB1. Four or five DR-DQ haplotypes were handled as single units for association and clustering, since linkage in the cohort was strong. Across some 400 genotyped donors of the cohort, an average of roughly 230,000 unique TCR beta nucleotide sequences per donor were sequenced, and approximately 17% of those sequences were non-productive.

As encoded in the germline V gene (reference sequence), CDR1 is LNHNV while CDR2 is YYDKDF. The CDR3 goes from the cysteine to the phenylalanine over 17 residues. The read is trimmed to its CDR3 DNA, 51 bases read in frame from base 1. Concerning this clone: No antigen is known for it. The junction and the germline gene differ at one end; a read error may be behind it.

Paper-wide results and their limitations: A further reported finding was that TCR beta sequences accurately predicted the HLA-A and HLA-B alleles for most subjects in the first cohort. The cohort was sequenced for TCR beta chains only, and without alpha or paired-chain data the features that could be detected were limited. Some IMGT-functional V segments, including TRBV6-2 and TRBV6-3, could not be distinguished by the 87-base-pair reads and were therefore excluded. Because counts were too low, some 17 rarely observed V segments, including chromosome 9 orphons, were excluded from the earlier analysis of several hundred of the donors. Because some donors lacked HLA typing at each locus, the association tests relied only on the typed subset. Correlated functional status among segregating V segments might be attributable to linkage disequilibrium, but an unknown experimental factor could not be ruled out. In vitro tests confirmed that a few of the cytomegalovirus-associated TCR beta chains recognize cytomegalovirus antigens. According to the authors, the approach could potentially be generalized to other disease states and immunological phenotypes. A later analysis found that most CMV-associated TCR beta chains appeared HLA-restricted, with HLA associations seemingly driven largely by CMV exposure. A cluster of highly shared sequence variants was judged likely to be a technical artifact of the sequencing pipeline. In a later analysis, TCR association rates were found to vary across HLA loci, with the most associated TCRs seen for DRB1 alleles and the fewest for HLA-C alleles. Compared with the approximately 600-donor mean, donors in an Asian-associated ancestry cluster had fewer N-insertions in productive TCRs, according to a later genetic analysis. Compared with equally common non-associated chains, HLA-associated TCR beta chains in a later analysis were more clonally expanded and had lower generation probabilities. Presence/absence analyses assumed roughly uniform sequencing depth across donors, an assumption that may not hold. Several of the top co-occurrence clusters appeared to be linked to parvovirus B19, influenza, CMV and Epstein-Barr virus, according to a later analysis. A total of about 150 TCR beta chains were listed by the study as associated with cytomegalovirus. Immune exposure information for the cohort was limited to CMV serostatus. Most TCR sequences were observed very rarely across donors, whereas some public TCRs were present in many individuals. In both the original and validation cohorts, the classifier was reported to diagnose cytomegalovirus status with high specificity and sensitivity. An association between a missense DCLRE1C variant and V-gene and J-gene trimming of TCR beta chains was found in a later genetic analysis and replicated in an independent cohort. Assigning TCR associations to individual alleles was difficult when HLA alleles, especially DR and DQ, strongly co-occurred. A later analysis associated approximately 17,000 TCR beta sequences with specific HLA alleles at a false discovery rate of 0.05. In an earlier analysis of approximately 590 of the donors, most TCR beta V segments appeared in productive rearrangements about 90% or about 30% of the time, broadly matching IMGT annotations.

The cohort comprised some 730 healthy bone marrow donors. Cohort members were all nominally healthy when sampled, although unrecorded immune exposures were likely present. The donor tested CMV seronegative, placing the donor among the approximately 360 seronegative members of the cohort. Every donor gave a peripheral blood sample, and the peripheral blood mononuclear cells from that sample were used for TCR beta sequencing. The Qiagen DNeasy Blood Extraction Kit was used to extract genomic DNA from the blood cell samples. The method behind the library was the immunoSEQ multiplex PCR assay. For the multiplex PCR, a mixture combining 60 forward primers for TCR Vbeta segments and 13 reverse primers for TCR Jbeta segments was used. The CDR3 region of rearranged TCR beta genes was amplified from genomic DNA by a multiplex PCR assay. The amplified TCR beta libraries were sequenced on the Illumina HiSeq System as 87-base-pair reads. In the authors' own workflow: A later analysis counted around 72 million unique TCR beta chains across the 690 or so repertoires, and around 9.9 million of these chains were shared by at least two donors. Raw reads were error-corrected and collapsed into unique sequences by a nearest-neighbor algorithm in which closely related sequences were merged to remove PCR and sequencing errors. To assign V, D and J gene segments, CDR3 sequences were aligned to IMGT reference sequences. For a sequence to be retained, a match of at least six nucleotides to both a V gene segment and a J gene segment was required. A rearrangement was called productive if the CDR3 had no stop codons and remained in frame with V and J, and every other rearrangement was called non-productive. CDR3 was defined by IMGT convention, running from the second conserved V-encoded cysteine to the conserved J-encoded phenylalanine. The earlier analysis of about 560 of the donors excluded any sequence lacking an unambiguous match to a single V gene segment. An earlier analysis of fewer than 750 of the donors classified V segments as functional when productive rearrangements were above 56.7% and as segregating when the standard deviation between donors was above 5%. A statistical classification framework was built to diagnose cytomegalovirus status from the catalog of TCR beta chain sequences. A later analysis assigned V and J genes by comparing TCR nucleotide sequences with IMGT/GENE-DB human TR gene sequences. In a later analysis, CDR3 sequences and most-parsimonious VDJ recombination scenarios were assigned using the TCRdist pipeline. In a later analysis, every TCR beta chain was defined by the combination of its CDR3 amino acid sequence and its V-gene family, and reads without a unique V-gene family were dropped. In a later analysis, fewer than 650 highly shared, low-generation-probability nucleotide sequences were removed to address suspected cross-contamination and a sequencing artifact. In a later analysis, a clonal expansion index for each public chain was calculated from normalized within-repertoire ranks of inferred template counts. A later analysis computed generation probabilities with a VDJ recombination model fitted to out-of-frame rearrangements, and checked the results against IGoR. A later analysis scored TCR-TCR, TCR-HLA and TCR-CMV co-occurrence with hypergeometric tests, applying a repertoire-size bias correction to TCR pairs. A later analysis estimated false discovery rates by permuting HLA or CMV assignments 20 times. In a later analysis, co-occurring TCRs were grouped with DBSCAN, and TCRdist sequence similarity was added when clustering was performed within HLA-allele-positive subsets. Repertoires with fewer than 30,000 or more than 120,000 public chains were left out of co-occurrence clustering, as were a handful of repertoires with anomalous nucleotide sharing. TCRdb's version of the immuneACCESS table is confined to in-frame rearrangements and falls short of the full clone set. An unresolved V gene accounts for under half of the shortfall where checked; the remainder is of unknown origin. The V and J calls and the clone size are those of that table, but D and trimming were determined from the DNA. This sample has over 110,000 clones in its table, and roughly 80% of those were observed once. About 0.97% of the sample goes to the ten largest clones.

This chain is built from TRBV15 and TRBJ1-3; tentative D gene TRBD1, with 6 bases matching. The receptor was derived from a man between 18 and 29 years old in good health and CMV-seronegative. The specimen sequenced was PBMCs. The CDR3 region reads CATSRDRGRGFGNIIYF. In nucleotide form, the sequence is TGTGCCACCAGCAGAGATCGTGGCAGGGGATTTGGAAACATCATATATTTT.